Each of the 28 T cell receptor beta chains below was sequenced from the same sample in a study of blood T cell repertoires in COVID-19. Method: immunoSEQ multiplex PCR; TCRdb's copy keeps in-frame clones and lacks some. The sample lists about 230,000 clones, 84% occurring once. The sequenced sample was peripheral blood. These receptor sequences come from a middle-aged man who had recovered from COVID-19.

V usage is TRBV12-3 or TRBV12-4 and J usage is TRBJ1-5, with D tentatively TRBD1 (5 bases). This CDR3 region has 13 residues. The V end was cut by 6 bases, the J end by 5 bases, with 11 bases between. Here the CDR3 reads CASSPAGDQPQHF. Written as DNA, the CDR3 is TGTGCCAGCAGCCCGGCGGGGGATCAGCCCCAGCATTTT.

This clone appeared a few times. The CDR3 nucleotides are TGTGCCAGCAGCTTAATATCGGGAGGGCCGGGGGAGCAGTACTTC. The encoded protein is CASSLISGGPGEQYF. The V call is TRBV7-9, the J call TRBJ2-7; 8 bases are shared with TRBD2. Germline CDR1 reads SEHNR; CDR2 reads FQNEAQ (reference sequence). This CDR3 is 15 amino acids long. J gave up 7 bases and V 2 bases, and 10 bases lay outside the gene matches.

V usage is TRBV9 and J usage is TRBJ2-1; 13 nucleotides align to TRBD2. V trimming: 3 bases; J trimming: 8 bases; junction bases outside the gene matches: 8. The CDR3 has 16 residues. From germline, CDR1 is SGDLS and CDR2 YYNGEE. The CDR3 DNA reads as TGTGCCAGCAGCGCGGGACTAGCGGGATCTCATTATGAGCAGTTCTTC. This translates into CASSAGLAGSHYEQFF.

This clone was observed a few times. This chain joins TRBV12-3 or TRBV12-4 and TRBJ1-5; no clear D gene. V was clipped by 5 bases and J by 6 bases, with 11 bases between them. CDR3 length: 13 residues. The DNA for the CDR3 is TGTGCCAGCAGTCGAAAAGAGGGTCAGCCCCAGCATTTT. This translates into CASSRKEGQPQHF.

The CDR3: CASSLLRYGYTF. The CDR3 region has the DNA TGTGCCAGCAGCTTGTTACGGTACGGCTACACCTTC. This chain links TRBV5-8 with TRBJ1-2; D is undetermined. The V and J ends lost 1 base and 8 bases respectively, with 9 bases between them. The CDR3 covers 12 residues. Germline V lookup: CDR1 SGHTS, CDR2 YDEGEE.

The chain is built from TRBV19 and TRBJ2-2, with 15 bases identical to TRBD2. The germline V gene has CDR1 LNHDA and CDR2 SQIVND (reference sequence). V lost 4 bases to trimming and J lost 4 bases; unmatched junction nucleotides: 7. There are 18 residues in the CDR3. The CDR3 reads CASSTQGLAGGTTGELFF. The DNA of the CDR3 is TGTGCCAGTAGTACCCAGGGACTAGCGGGAGGTACCACCGGGGAGCTGTTTTTT.

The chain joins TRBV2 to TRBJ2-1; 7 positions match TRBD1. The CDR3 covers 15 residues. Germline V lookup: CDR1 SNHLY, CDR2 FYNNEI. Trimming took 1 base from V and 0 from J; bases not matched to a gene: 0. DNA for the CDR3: TGTGCCAGCAGTGAAGACAGGGGCTCCTACAATGAGCAGTTCTTC. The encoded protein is CASSEDRGSYNEQFF.

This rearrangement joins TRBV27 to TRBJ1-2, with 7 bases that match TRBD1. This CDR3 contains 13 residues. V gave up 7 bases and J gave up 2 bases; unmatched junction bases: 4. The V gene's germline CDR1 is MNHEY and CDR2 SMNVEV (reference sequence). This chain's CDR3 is CASKGQENYGYTF. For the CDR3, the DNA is TGTGCCAGCAAAGGACAGGAAAACTATGGCTACACCTTC.

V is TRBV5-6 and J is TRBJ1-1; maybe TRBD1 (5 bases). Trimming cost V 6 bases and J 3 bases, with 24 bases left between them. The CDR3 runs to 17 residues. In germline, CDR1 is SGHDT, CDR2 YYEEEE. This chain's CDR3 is CASKLGGEWTRYTEAFF. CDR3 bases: TGTGCCAGCAAACTTGGGGGGGAATGGACGCGGTACACTGAAGCTTTCTTT. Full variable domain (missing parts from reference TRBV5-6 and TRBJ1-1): DAGVTQSPTHLIKTRGQQVTLRCSPKSGHDTVSWYQQALGQGPQFIFQYYEEEERQRGNFPDRFSGHQFPNYSSELNVNALLLGDSALYLCASKLGGEWTRYTEAFFGQGTRLTVV.

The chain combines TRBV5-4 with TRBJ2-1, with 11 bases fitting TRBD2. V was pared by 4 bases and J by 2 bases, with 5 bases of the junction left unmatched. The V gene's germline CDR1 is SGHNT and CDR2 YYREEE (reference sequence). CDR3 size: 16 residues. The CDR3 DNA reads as TGTGCCAGCAGCCCGGAACTAGCGGGAGCCTACAATGAGCAGTTCTTC. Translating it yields CASSPELAGAYNEQFF.

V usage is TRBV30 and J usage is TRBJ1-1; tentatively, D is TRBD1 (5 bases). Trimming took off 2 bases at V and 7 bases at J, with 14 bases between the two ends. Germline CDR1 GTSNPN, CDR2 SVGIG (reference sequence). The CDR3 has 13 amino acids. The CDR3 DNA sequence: TGTGCCTGGAGTCCAACCTCGGGGGGTGAAGCTTTCTTT. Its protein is CAWSPTSGGEAFF.

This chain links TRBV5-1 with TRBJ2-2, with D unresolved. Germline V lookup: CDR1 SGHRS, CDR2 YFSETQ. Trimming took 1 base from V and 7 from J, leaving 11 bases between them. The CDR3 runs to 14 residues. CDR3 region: CASSLQVGDGELFF. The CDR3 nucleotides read TGCGCCAGCAGCTTGCAGGTCGGTGACGGGGAGCTGTTTTTT.

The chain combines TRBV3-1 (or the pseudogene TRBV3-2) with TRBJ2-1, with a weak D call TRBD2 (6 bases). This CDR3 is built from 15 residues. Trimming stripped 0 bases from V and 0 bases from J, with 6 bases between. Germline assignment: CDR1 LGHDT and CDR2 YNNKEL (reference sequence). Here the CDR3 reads CASSQDGSSYNEQFF. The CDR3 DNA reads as TGTGCCAGCAGCCAAGACGGGAGCTCCTACAATGAGCAGTTCTTC.

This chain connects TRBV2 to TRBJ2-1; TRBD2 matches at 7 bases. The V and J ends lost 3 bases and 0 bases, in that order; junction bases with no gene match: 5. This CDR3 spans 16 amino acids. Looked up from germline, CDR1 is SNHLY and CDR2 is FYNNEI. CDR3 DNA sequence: TGTGCCAGCAGTGATCCTAGCGGCAGCTCCTACAATGAGCAGTTCTTC. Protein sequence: CASSDPSGSSYNEQFF. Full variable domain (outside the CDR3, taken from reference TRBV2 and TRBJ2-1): EPEVTQTPSHQVTQMGQEVILRCVPISNHLYFYWYRQILGQKVEFLVSFYNNEISEKSEIFDDQFSVERPDGSNFTLKIRSTKLEDSAMYFCASSDPSGSSYNEQFFGPGTRLTVL.

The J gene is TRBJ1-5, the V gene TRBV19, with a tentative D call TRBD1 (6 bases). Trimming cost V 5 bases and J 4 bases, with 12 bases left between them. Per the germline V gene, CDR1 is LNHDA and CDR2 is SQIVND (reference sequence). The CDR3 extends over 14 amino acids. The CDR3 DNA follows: TGTGCCAGTAGTGGGGGGGGCGGAAATCAGCCCCAGCATTTT. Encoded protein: CASSGGGGNQPQHF. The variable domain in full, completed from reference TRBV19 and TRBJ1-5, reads DGGITQSPKYLFRKEGQNVTLSCEQNLNHDAMYWYRQDPGQGLRLIYYSQIVNDFQKGDIAEGYSVSREKKESFPLTVTSAQKNPTAFYLCASSGGGGNQPQHFGDGTRLSIL.

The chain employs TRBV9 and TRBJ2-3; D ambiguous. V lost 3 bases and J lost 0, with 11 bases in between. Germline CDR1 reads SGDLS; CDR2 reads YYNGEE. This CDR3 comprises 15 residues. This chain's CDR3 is CASSAGYGSTDTQYF. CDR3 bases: TGTGCCAGCAGCGCCGGTTACGGGAGCACAGATACGCAGTATTTT.

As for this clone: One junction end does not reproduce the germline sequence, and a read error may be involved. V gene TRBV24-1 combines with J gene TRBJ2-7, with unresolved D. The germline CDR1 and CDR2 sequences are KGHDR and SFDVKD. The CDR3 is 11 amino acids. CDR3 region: CATSGAYEQYF. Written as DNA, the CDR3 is TGTGCCACGAGTGGAGCCTACGAGCAGTACTTC.

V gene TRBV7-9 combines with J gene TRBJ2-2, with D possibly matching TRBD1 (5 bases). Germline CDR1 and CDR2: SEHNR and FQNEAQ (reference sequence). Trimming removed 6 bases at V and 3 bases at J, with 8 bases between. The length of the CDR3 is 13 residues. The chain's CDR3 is CASSTTDTGELFF. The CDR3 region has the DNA TGTGCCAGCAGTACGACAGACACCGGGGAGCTGTTTTTT.

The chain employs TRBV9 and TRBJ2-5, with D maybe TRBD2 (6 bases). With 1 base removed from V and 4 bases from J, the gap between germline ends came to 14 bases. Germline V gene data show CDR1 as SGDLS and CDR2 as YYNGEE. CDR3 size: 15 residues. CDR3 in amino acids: CASSVSGSGVETQYF. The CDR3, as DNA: TGTGCCAGCAGCGTATCTGGTAGCGGCGTAGAGACCCAGTACTTC.

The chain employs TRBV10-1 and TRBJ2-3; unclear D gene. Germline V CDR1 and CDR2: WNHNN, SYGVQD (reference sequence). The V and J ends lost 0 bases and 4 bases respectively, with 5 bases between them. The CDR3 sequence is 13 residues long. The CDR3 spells CASSESRPDTQYF. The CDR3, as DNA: TGCGCCAGCAGTGAGTCGAGGCCAGATACGCAGTATTTT.

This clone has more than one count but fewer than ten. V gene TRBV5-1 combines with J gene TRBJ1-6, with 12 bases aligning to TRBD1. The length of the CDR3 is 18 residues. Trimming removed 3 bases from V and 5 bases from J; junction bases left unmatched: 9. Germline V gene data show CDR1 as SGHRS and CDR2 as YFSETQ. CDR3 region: CASSSGTGGDLNNSPLHF. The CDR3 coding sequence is TGCGCCAGCAGCTCCGGGACAGGGGGCGACTTAAATAATTCACCCCTCCACTTT.

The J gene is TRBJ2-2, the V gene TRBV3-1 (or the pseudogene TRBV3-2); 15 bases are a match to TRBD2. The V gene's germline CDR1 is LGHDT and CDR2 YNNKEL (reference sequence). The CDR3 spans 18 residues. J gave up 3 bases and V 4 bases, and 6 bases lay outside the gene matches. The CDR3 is CASSPSGLAGGDTGELFF. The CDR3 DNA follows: TGTGCCAGCAGCCCATCGGGACTAGCGGGAGGAGACACCGGGGAGCTGTTTTTT.

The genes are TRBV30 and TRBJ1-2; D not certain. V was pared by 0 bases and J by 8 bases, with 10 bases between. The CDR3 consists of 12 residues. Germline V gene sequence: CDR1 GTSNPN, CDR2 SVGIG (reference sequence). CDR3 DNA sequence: TGTGCCTGGAGTGTATTCGACGGGGGCTACACCTTC. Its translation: CAWSVFDGGYTF.

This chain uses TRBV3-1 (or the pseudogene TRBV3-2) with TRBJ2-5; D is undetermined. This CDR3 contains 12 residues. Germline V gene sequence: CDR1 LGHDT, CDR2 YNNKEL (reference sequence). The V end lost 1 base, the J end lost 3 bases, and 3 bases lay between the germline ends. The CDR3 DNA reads TGTGCCAGCAGCCAAGCCGAAGAGACCCAGTACTTC. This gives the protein CASSQAEETQYF.

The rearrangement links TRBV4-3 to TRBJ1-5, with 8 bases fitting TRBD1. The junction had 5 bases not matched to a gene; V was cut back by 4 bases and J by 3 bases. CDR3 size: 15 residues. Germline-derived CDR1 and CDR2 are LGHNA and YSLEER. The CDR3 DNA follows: TGCGCCAGCAGCCTTGACAGGGGCTACAATCAGCCCCAGCATTTT. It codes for CASSLDRGYNQPQHF.

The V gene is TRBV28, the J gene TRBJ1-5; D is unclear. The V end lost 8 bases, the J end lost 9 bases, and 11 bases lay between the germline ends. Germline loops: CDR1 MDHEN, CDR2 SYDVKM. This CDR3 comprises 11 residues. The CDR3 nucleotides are TGTGCCAGCCTTTCCGAGCGGCCCCAGCATTTT. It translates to CASLSERPQHF.

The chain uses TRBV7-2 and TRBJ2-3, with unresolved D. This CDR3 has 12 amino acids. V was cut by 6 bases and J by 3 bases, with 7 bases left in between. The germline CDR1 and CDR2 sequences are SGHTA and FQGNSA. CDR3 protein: CASSTITDTQYF. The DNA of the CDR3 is TGTGCCAGCAGTACTATAACAGATACGCAGTATTTT.

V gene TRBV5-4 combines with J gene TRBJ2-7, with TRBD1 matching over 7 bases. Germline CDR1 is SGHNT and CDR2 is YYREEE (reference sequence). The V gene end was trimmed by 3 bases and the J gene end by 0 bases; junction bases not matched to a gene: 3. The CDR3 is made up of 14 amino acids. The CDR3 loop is CASSSTGDSYEQYF. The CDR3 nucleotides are TGTGCCAGCAGCTCAACAGGGGACTCCTACGAGCAGTACTTC.